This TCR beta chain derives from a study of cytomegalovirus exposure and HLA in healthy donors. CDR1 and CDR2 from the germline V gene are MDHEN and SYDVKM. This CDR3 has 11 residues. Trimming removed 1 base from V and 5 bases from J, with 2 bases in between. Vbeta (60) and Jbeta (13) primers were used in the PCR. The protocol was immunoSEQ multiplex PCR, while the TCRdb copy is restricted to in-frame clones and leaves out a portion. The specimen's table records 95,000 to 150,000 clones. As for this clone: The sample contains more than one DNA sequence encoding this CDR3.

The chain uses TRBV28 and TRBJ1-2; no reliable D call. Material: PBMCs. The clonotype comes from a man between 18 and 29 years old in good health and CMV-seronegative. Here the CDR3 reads CASSLSYGYTF. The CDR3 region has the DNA TGTGCCAGCAGTTTATCTTATGGCTACACCTTC.